The 2 T cell receptor beta chains listed next were all sequenced from one sample in a study of blood T cell repertoires in COVID-19. Method: immunoSEQ multiplex PCR; TCRdb's copy keeps in-frame clones and lacks some. The sample gives more than 300,000 clones, 80% to 95% of which show up once; around 0.86% is in the top ten. The sequenced material came from PBMCs or T cells enriched from blood (not recorded which). All receptors come from a woman aged 35 to 49 who had been exposed to COVID-19.

The rearrangement uses TRBV7-3 and TRBJ1-2; D is undetermined. CDR1 is SGHTA and CDR2 is FQGTGA in the germline V gene. V was pared by 5 bases and J by 4 bases, with 11 bases between. This CDR3 has 13 amino acids. CDR3 loop: CASSPRGGYGYTF. In nucleotides, the CDR3 is TGTGCCAGCAGCCCGCGGGGAGGCTATGGCTACACCTTC. Looking up the rest from reference TRBV7-3 and TRBJ1-2 gives the full variable domain: GAGVSQTPSNKVTEKGKYVELRCDPISGHTALYWYRQSLGQGPEFLIYFQGTGAADDSGLPNDRFFAVRPEGSVSTLKIQRTERGDSAVYLCASSPRGGYGYTFGSGTRLTVV.

The rearrangement joins TRBV30 to TRBJ1-1; weak D call: TRBD1 (5 bases). Trimming stripped 4 bases from V and 2 bases from J, with 8 bases between. This CDR3 has 12 amino acids. Per the germline V gene, CDR1 is GTSNPN and CDR2 is SVGIG (reference sequence). The CDR3 spells CAWNQGNTEAFF. As DNA, the CDR3 is TGTGCCTGGAACCAGGGAAACACTGAAGCTTTCTTT.